The table lists the clone carrying this T cell receptor beta chain with a few counts. V shed 5 bases and J shed 8 bases, with 21 bases lying between them. The CDR3 consists of 15 residues. The germline V gene encodes CDR1 SEHNR and CDR2 FQNEAQ (reference sequence). Next came a second PCR, run for about 6 to 12 cycles, which used a sample-barcoded 5' primer along with a J-beta primer mix. TCRdb re-called the 5' RACE reads through MiXCR, storing one row per CDR3 protein. This sample has just under 550,000 distinct CDR3 sequences, with more than 20% found just once. The data are from a study of blood T cells in healthy people across ages. The data were also submitted as part of a second study, on T cells of mothers and their children. From that report: The donor cohort consisted of a few healthy Caucasian mothers and their six children. Thymic selection shapes TCR recombination output similarly in related and unrelated pairs.

Sequenced: blood. The receptor was derived from a boy between 10 and 17 years old in good health. V is TRBV7-9 and J is TRBJ2-5; D uncertain. The CDR3 is CASSPQRGQRTTQYF. CDR3 DNA sequence: TGTGCCAGCAGCCCCCAACGCGGTCAGCGCACCACCCAGTACTTC.